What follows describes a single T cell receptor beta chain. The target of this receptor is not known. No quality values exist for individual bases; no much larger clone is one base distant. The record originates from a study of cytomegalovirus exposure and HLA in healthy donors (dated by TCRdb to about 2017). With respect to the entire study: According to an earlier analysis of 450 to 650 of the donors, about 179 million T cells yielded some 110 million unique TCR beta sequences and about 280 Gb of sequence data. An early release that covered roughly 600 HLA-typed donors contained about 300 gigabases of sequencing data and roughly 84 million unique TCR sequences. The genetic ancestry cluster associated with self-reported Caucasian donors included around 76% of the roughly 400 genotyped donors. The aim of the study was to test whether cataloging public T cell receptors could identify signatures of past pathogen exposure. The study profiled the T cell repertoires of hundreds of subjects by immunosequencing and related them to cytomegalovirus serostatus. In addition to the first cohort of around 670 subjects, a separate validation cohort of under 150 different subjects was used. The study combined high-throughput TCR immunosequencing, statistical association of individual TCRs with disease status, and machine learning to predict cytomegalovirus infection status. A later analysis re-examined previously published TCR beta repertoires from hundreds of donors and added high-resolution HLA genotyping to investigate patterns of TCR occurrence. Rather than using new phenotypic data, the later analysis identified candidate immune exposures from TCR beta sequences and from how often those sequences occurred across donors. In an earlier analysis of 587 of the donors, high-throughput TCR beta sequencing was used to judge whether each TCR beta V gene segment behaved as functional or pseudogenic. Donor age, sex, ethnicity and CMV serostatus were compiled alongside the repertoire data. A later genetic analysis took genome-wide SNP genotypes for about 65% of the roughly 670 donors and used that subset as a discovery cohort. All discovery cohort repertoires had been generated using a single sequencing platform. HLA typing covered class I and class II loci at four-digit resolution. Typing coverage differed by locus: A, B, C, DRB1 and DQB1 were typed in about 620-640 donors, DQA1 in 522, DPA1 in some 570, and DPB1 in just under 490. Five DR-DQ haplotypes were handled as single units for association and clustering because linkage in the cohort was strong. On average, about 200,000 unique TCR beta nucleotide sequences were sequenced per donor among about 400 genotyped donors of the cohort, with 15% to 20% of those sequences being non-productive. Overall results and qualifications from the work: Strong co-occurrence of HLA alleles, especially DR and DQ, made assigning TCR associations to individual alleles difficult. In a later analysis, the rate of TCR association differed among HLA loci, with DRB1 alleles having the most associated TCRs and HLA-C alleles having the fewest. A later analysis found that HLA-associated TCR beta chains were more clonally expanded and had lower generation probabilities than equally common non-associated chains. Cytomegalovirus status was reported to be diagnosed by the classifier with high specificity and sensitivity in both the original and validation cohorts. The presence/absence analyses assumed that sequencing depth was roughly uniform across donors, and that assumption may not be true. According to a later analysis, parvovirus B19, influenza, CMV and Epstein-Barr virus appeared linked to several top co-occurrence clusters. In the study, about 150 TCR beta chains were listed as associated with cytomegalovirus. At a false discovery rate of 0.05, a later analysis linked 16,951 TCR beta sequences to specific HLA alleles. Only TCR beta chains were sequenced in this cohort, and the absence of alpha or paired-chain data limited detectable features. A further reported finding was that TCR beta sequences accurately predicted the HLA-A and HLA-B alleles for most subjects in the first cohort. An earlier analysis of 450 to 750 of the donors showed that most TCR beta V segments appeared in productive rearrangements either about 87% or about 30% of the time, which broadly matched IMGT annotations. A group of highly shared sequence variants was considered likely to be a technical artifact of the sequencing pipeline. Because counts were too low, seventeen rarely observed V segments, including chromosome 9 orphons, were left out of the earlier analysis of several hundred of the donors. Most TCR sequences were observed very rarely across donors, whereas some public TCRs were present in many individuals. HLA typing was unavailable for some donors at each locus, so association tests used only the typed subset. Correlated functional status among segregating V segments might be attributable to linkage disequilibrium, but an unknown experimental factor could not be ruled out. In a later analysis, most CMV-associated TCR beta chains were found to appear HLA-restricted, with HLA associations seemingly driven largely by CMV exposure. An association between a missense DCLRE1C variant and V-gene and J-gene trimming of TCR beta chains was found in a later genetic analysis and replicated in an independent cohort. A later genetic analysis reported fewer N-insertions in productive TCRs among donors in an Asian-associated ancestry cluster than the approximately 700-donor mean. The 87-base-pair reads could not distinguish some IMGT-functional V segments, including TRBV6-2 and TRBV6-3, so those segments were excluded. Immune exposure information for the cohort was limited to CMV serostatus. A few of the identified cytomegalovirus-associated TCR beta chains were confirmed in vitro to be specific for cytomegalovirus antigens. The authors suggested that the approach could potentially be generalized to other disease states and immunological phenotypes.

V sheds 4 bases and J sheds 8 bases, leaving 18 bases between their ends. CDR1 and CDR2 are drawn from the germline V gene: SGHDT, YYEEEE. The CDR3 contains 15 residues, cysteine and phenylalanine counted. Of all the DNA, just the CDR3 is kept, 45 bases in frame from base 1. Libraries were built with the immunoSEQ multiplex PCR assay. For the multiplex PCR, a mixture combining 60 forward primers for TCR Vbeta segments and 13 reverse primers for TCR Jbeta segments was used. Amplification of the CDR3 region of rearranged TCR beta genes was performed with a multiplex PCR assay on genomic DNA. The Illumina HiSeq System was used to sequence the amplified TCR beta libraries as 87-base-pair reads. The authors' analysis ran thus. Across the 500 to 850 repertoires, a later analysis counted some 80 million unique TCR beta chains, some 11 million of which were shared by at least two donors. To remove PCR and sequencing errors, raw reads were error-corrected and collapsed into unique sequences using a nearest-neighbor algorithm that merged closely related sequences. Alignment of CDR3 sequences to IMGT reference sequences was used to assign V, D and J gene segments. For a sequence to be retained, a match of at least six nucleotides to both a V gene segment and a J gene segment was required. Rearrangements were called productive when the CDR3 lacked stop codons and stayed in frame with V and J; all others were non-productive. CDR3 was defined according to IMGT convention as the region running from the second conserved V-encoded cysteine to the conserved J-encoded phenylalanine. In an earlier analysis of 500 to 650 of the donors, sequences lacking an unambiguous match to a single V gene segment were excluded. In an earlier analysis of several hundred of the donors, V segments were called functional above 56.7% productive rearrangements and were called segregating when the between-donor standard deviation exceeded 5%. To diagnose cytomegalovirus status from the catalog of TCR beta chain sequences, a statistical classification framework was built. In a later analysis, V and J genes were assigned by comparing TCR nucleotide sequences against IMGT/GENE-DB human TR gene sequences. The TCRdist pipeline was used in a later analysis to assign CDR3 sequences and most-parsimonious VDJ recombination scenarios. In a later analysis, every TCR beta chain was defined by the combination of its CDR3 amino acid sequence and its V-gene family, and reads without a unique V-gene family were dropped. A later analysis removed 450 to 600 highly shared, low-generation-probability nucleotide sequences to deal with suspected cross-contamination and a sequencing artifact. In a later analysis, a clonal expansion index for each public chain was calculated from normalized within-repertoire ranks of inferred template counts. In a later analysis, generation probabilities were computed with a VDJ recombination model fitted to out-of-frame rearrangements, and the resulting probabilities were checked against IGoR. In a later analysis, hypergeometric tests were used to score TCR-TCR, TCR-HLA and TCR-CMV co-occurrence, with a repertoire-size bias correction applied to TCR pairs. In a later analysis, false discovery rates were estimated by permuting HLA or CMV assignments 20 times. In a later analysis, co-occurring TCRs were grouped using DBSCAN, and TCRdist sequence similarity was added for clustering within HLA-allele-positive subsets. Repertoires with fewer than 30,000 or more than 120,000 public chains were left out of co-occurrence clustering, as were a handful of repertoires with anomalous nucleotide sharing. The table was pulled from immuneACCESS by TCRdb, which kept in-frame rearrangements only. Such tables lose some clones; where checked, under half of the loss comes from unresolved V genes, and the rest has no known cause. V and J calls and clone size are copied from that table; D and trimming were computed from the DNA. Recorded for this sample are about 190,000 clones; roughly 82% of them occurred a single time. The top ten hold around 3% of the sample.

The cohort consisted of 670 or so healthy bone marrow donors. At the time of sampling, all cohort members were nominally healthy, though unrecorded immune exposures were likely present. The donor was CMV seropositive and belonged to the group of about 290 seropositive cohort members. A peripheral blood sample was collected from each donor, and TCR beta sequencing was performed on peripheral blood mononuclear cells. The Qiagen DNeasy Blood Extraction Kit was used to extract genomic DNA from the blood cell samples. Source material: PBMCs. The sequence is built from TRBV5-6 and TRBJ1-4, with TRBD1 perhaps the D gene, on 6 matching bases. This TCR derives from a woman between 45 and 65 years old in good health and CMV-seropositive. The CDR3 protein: CASSVGQEGGEKLFF. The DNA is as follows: TGTGCCAGCAGCGTTGGGCAGGAGGGGGGGGAAAAACTGTTTTTT.